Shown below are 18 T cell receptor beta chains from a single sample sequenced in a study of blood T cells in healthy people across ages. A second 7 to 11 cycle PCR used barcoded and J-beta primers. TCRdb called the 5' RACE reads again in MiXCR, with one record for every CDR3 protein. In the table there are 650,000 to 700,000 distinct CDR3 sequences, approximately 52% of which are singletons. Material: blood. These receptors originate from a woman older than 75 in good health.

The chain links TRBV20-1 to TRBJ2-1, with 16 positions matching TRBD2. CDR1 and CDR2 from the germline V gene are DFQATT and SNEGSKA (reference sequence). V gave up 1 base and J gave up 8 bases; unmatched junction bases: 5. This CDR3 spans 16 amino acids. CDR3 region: CSARAQGTSGRDEQFF. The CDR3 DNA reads TGCAGTGCTAGAGCACAGGGGACTAGCGGGAGGGATGAGCAGTTCTTC.

CDR3 in amino acids: CASSLMGQILGGYTF. Written as DNA, the CDR3 is TGTGCCAGCAGTTTAATGGGACAGATCCTAGGTGGCTACACCTTC. This chain joins TRBV28 and TRBJ1-2, with 7 bases fitting TRBD1. CDR1 and CDR2 (germline): MDHEN, SYDVKM. V lost 2 bases and J lost 7; bases outside the gene matches: 10. This CDR3 has 15 residues.

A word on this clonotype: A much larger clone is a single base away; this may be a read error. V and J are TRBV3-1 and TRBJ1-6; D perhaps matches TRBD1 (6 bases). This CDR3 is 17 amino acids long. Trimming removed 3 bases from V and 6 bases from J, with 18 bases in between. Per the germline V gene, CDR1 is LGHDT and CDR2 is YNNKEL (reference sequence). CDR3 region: CASSQAFGTGINSPLHF. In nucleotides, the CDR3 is TGTGCCAGCAGCCAGGCGTTCGGAACAGGGATTAATTCACCCCTCCACTTT.

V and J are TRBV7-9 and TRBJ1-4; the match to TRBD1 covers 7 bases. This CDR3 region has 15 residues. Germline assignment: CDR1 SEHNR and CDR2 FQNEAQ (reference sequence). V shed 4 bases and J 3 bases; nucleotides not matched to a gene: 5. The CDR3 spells CASSSLTGPNEKLFF. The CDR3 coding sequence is TGTGCCAGCAGCTCCCTGACAGGGCCTAATGAAAAACTGTTTTTT.

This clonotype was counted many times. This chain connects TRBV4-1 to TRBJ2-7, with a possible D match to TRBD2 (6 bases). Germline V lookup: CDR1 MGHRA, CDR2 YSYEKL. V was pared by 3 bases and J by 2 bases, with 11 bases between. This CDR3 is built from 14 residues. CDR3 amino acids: CASSQGGIPYEQYF. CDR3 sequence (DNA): TGCGCCAGCAGCCAGGGAGGCATACCCTACGAGCAGTACTTC.

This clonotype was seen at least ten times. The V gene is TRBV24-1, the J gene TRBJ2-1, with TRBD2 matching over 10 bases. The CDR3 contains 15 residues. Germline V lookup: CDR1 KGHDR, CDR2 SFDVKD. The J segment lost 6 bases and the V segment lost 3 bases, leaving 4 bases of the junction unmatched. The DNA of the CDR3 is TGTGCCACCAGTGATCCCGGGACTAGCGCCAATGAGCAGTTCTTC. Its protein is CATSDPGTSANEQFF.

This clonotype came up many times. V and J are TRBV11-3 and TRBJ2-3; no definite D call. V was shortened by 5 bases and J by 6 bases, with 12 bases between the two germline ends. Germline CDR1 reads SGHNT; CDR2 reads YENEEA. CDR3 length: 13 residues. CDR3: CASSPPSRDTQYF. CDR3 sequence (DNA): TGTGCCAGCAGCCCCCCGTCCCGCGATACGCAGTATTTT.

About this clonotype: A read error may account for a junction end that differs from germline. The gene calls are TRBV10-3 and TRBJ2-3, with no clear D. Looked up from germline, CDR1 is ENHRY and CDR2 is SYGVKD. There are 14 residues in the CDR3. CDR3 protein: CVISLGTNTDTQYF. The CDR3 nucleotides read TGTGTCATCAGTCTGGGCACTAACACAGATACGCAGTATTTT.

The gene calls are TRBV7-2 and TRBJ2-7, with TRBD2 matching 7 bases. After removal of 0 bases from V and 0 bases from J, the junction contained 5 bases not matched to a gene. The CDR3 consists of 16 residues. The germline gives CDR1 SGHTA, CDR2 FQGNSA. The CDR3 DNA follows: TGTGCCAGCAGCTTAGCGGGAGGGGCCCTCTCCTACGAGCAGTACTTC. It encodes CASSLAGGALSYEQYF.

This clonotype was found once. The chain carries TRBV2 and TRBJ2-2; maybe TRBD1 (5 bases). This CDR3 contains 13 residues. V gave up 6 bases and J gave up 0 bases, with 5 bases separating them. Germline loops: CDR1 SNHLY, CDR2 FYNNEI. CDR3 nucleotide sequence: TGTGCCAGCAGCAGGGCGAACACCGGGGAGCTGTTTTTT. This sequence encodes CASSRANTGELFF.

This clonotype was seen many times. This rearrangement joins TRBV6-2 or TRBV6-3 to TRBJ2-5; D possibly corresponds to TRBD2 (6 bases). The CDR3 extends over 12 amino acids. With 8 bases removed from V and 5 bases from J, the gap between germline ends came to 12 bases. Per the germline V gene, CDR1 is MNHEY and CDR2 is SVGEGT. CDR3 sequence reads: CASLGTFETQYF. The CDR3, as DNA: TGTGCCAGCTTGGGGACTTTCGAGACCCAGTACTTC.

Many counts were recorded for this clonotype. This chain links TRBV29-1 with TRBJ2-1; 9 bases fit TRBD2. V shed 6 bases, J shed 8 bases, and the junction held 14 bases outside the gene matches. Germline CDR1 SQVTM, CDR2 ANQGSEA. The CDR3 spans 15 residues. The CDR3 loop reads CSVEPGLAFEDEQFF. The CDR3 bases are TGCAGCGTGGAACCGGGACTAGCATTCGAAGATGAGCAGTTCTTC.

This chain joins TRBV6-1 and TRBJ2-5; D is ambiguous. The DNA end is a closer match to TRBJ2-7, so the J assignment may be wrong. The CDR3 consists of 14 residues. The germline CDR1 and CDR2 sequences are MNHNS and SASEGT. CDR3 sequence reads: CASSEARATHEQYF. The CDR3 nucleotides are TGTGCCAGCAGTGAAGCTCGGGCAACCCACGAGCAGTACTTC.

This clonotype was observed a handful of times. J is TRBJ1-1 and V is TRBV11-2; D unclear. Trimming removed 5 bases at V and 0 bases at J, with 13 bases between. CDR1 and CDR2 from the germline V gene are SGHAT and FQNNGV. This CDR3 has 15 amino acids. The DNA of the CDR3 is TGTGCCAGCAGCAAAGATAGGGCGGTGAACACTGAAGCTTTCTTT. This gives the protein CASSKDRAVNTEAFF. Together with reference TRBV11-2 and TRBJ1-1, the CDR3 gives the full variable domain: EAGVAQSPRYKIIEKRQSVAFWCNPISGHATLYWYQQILGQGPKLLIQFQNNGVVDDSQLPKDRFSAERLKGVDSTLKIQPAKLEDSAVYLCASSKDRAVNTEAFFGQGTRLTVV.

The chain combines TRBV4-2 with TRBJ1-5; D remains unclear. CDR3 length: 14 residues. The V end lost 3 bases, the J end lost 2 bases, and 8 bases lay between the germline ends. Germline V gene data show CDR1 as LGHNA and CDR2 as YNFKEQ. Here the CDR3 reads CASSQRGGNQPQHF. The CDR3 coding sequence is TGTGCCAGCAGCCAGCGGGGTGGCAATCAGCCCCAGCATTTT.

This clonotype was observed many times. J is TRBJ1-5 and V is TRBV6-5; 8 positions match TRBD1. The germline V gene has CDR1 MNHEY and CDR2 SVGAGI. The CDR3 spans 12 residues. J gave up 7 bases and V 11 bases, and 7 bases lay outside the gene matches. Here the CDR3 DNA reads TGTGCCTGCGGACAGGGTATCCAGCCCCAGCATTTT. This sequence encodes CACGQGIQPQHF.

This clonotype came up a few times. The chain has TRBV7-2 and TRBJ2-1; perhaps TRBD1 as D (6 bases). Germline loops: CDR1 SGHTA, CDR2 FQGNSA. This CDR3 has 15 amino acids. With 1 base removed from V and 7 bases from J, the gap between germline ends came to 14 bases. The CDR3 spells CASSLVTGPHNEQFF. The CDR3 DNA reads TGTGCCAGCAGCTTAGTGACAGGCCCACATAATGAGCAGTTCTTC. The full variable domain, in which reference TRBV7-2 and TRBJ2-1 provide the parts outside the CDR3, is GAGVSQSPSNKVTEKGKDVELRCDPISGHTALYWYRQSLGQGLEFLIYFQGNSAPDKSGLPSDRFSAERTGGSVSTLTIQRTQQEDSAVYLCASSLVTGPHNEQFFGPGTRLTVL.

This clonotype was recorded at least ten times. The CDR3 protein is CSAGRAGGLTDTQYF. The CDR3 nucleotides read TGCAGTGCTGGAAGAGCGGGAGGACTCACAGATACGCAGTATTTT. The chain recombines TRBV20-1 with TRBJ2-3; TRBD2 matches at 9 bases. This CDR3 has 15 amino acids. Germline V gene data show CDR1 as DFQATT and CDR2 as SNEGSKA (reference sequence). J lost 2 bases, V lost 5 bases, and 8 bases had no gene match.